The 32 T cell receptor beta chains reported below all come from one sample, sequenced in a study of kidney transplant recipient with SARS-CoV-2 infection (dated by TCRdb to the early 2020s). In the paper's terms, the time point label means: pre-pandemic baseline sample and day 111 after first positive SARS-CoV-2 test. The sample was run on an Illumina MiSeq. TCRdb reran the public reads through fastp at Q25 and MiXCR, keeping productive beta chains. Every distinct CDR3 protein forms one entry, paired with its most common genes and DNA. Recorded for this sample are about 240,000 distinct CDR3 sequences; around 26% of them occurred a single time. Roughly 7% of the sample goes to the ten largest clones. The material was a blood sample, obtained at baseline and on roughly day 110 from a kidney transplant recipient. These receptor sequences come from a young adult male patient who had COVID-19 and was a kidney transplant recipient. After a transplant, some T cells may have been passed on by the graft donor.

This clonotype has a count of ten or more. This chain joins TRBV5-5 and TRBJ1-5; no clear D gene. The CDR3 is 15 amino acids. Germline V lookup: CDR1 SGHKS, CDR2 YYEKEE (reference sequence). Trimming pared 0 bases from V and 2 bases from J, leaving 9 bases between. The DNA for the CDR3 is TGTGCCAGCAGCTTGGATTCCAGCGGCAATCAGCCCCAGCATTTT. Protein product: CASSLDSSGNQPQHF.

This clonotype was found many times. The rearrangement joins TRBV27 to TRBJ2-6; 10 nucleotides agree with TRBD1. J gave up 2 bases and V 5 bases, and 6 bases lay outside the gene matches. There are 17 residues in the CDR3. CDR1 and CDR2 (germline): MNHEY, SMNVEV (reference sequence). CDR3 nucleotides: TGTGCCAGCAGTCACGCCGGGACAGGGGCTGGGGCCAACGTCCTGACTTTC. Encoded protein: CASSHAGTGAGANVLTF.

This clonotype was detected ten times or more. The chain carries TRBV7-4 and TRBJ1-2, with D uncertain. Trimming left V 3 bases short and J 4 bases short, with 21 bases between. This CDR3 comprises 17 residues. Germline V CDR1 and CDR2: SGHVT, SQSDAQ. CDR3 sequence reads: CASSFEVSARKTYGYTF. CDR3 nucleotide sequence: TGTGCCAGCAGCTTTGAGGTTTCAGCTCGAAAGACCTATGGCTACACCTTC.

The table lists this clonotype with a few counts. The V call is TRBV19, the J call TRBJ1-2; no definite D call. Germline-derived CDR1 and CDR2 are LNHDA and SQIVND (reference sequence). This CDR3 has 13 amino acids. With 5 bases removed from V and 0 bases from J, the gap between germline ends came to 7 bases. CDR3 bases: TGTGCCAGTAGTCCGCCCGCTAACTATGGCTACACCTTC. Translated, it gives CASSPPANYGYTF.

As concerns this clonotype: A much larger clone differs from this one at a single base, so this may be a read error. The chain recombines TRBV27 with TRBJ2-1; the D is unclear. The germline gives CDR1 MNHEY, CDR2 SMNVEV (reference sequence). This CDR3 has 12 amino acids. The chain's CDR3 is CASKSQGNGQFF. CDR3 nucleotide sequence: TGTGCCAGCAAATCCCAAGGTAATGGGCAGTTCTTC.

As concerns this clonotype: This sequence may be a read error, since a much larger clone differs from it by one base. The chain links TRBV20-1 to TRBJ2-5, with TRBD1 matching over 9 bases. This CDR3 is 13 amino acids long. Germline V gene sequence: CDR1 DFQATT, CDR2 SNEGSKA (reference sequence). Trimming removed 5 bases from V and 7 bases from J; junction bases left unmatched: 8. As DNA, the CDR3 is TGCAGTGCTCCCGGGACAGGGCGAGGGACCCAGTACTTC. Translating gives CSAPGTGRGTQYF.

Ten or more counts support this clonotype. The chain is built from TRBV6-5 and TRBJ2-7; D may match TRBD1 or TRBD2 (5 bases each). In germline, CDR1 is MNHEY, CDR2 SVGAGI. The CDR3 contains 14 residues. Between the trimmed V and J ends, which lost 5 bases and 4 bases, there was a span of 15 bases. In DNA form, the CDR3 reads TGTGCCAGCAGTCCAACCCTGGGGGTTTACGAGCAGTACTTC. Translating gives CASSPTLGVYEQYF.

On this clonotype: A read error may be the cause here, since a much bigger clone is one base away. The V gene is TRBV7-8, the J gene TRBJ2-1; D might be TRBD1 (6 bases). The CDR3 is made up of 16 amino acids. The V end was cut by 5 bases, the J end by 4 bases, with 18 bases between. From germline, CDR1 is SGHVS and CDR2 FQNEAQ. The CDR3 nucleotides read TGTGCCAGCAGCGAAAGCCAGGGGTATTGGTACAATGAGCAGTTCTTC. Translation gives CASSESQGYWYNEQFF.

This clonotype has more than one count but fewer than ten. This chain links TRBV9 with TRBJ2-1; TRBD2 matches 7 bases. CDR1 is SGDLS, CDR2 YYNGEE, per germline. J gave up 8 bases and V 2 bases, and 13 bases lay outside the gene matches. The CDR3 extends over 16 amino acids. The CDR3 DNA reads as TGTGCCAGCAGCGTTAGGGGCCAGCGGGGCCTCGATGAGCAGTTCTTC. Its translation: CASSVRGQRGLDEQFF.

This clonotype was detected ten times or more. This chain uses TRBV5-1 with TRBJ2-2, with TRBD2 matching over 8 bases. V was pared by 0 bases and J by 7 bases, with 14 bases of the junction left unmatched. Germline CDR1 SGHRS, CDR2 YFSETQ. The CDR3 runs 18 residues. CDR3 sequence reads: CASSLEALTIAGIGELFF. The CDR3 nucleotides are TGCGCCAGCAGCTTGGAGGCTCTGACGATAGCGGGGATCGGGGAGCTGTTTTTT.

This clonotype appeared many times. The rearrangement uses TRBV10-1 and TRBJ1-2, with D unclear. Per germline, CDR1 WNHNN and CDR2 SYGVQD (reference sequence). Trimming stripped 4 bases from V and 4 bases from J, with 22 bases between. The CDR3 has 17 residues. The CDR3 here is CASSVWLRSRKTYGYTF. The CDR3 nucleotides are TGCGCCAGCAGTGTGTGGTTAAGATCGCGAAAGACCTATGGCTACACCTTC.

Note on this clonotype: This may stem from a read error, because a much larger clone lies one nucleotide away. The V and J genes are TRBV3-1 and TRBJ2-5; 7 bases are a match to TRBD2. Germline V gene lookup returns CDR1 LGHDT and CDR2 YNNKEL (reference sequence). The CDR3 is 17 residues long. CDR3 sequence reads: CAGSGAAPISFSETQYF. CDR3 sequence (DNA): TGTGCCGGCAGCGGGGCGGCTCCCATTTCTTTCTCTGAGACCCAGTACTTC.

About this clonotype itself: This may arise from a read error, as a much more abundant clone is one base away. The V and J genes are TRBV11-2 and TRBJ2-4; 8 bases align to TRBD1. Gene TRBJ1-2 matches the end of the DNA better, so the J call may be wrong. The CDR3 runs to 13 residues. Germline CDR1 SGHAT, CDR2 FQNNGV. In DNA form, the CDR3 reads TGTACCAGCAGCCTGGGGACAGGACTTGGCTACACCTTC. Protein: CTSSLGTGLGYTF.

This clonotype was detected many times. The gene calls are TRBV5-5 and TRBJ1-2; unclear D gene. The germline V and J ends were trimmed by 0 bases and 4 bases, with 13 bases remaining between them. Germline V gives CDR1 SGHKS, CDR2 YYEKEE (reference sequence). The CDR3 sequence is 15 residues long. The CDR3 here is CASSLGSRESYGYTF. The CDR3 DNA reads TGTGCCAGCAGCTTGGGGTCAAGAGAAAGCTATGGCTACACCTTC.

This clonotype was picked up many times. The chain uses TRBV3-1 and TRBJ2-3; D perhaps matches TRBD2 (6 bases). V was trimmed by 4 bases and J by 1 base, leaving 15 bases between them. Germline-derived CDR1 and CDR2 are LGHDT and YNNKEL (reference sequence). This CDR3 is 16 amino acids long. The CDR3 nucleotides are TGTGCCAGCAGCCTTCAGGCGGGGAGCGGCACAGATACGCAGTATTTT. Translating it yields CASSLQAGSGTDTQYF.

This clonotype was found a few times. V usage is TRBV24-1 and J usage is TRBJ2-1; D could derive from TRBD1 or TRBD2 (5 bases each). Between the trimmed V and J ends, which lost 2 bases and 0 bases, there was a span of 10 bases. The germline V gene encodes CDR1 KGHDR and CDR2 SFDVKD. The CDR3 totals 16 residues. Here the CDR3 DNA reads TGTGCCACCAGTGATTGGGACGTCAGCTCCTACAATGAGCAGTTCTTC. Encoded protein: CATSDWDVSSYNEQFF.

The V gene is TRBV28, the J gene TRBJ2-1; no definite D call. Germline V CDR1 and CDR2: MDHEN, SYDVKM. This CDR3 spans 15 amino acids. Trimming shortened V by 4 bases and J by 8 bases, and 18 bases separated the two germline ends. The CDR3 spells CASSSPFNVQYEQFF. The CDR3 DNA follows: TGTGCCAGCAGTTCTCCCTTTAACGTACAGTATGAGCAGTTCTTC.

In its sample, this clonotype was seen a few times. This could be a read error, since a much larger clone is one nucleotide away. The genes are TRBV6-5 and TRBJ1-1; D not certain. The V gene's germline CDR1 is MNHEY and CDR2 SVGAGI. This CDR3 contains 15 residues. The CDR3 coding sequence is TGTGCCTGCAGTTACGATTCTTGGCGGGCCACTGAAGCTTTCTTT. Its protein is CACSYDSWRATEAFF.

There are many counts of this clonotype. V gene TRBV2 combines with J gene TRBJ1-2; 7 bases align to TRBD1. With V trimmed by 6 bases and J by 0 bases, 7 bases remained unmatched. The V gene's germline CDR1 is SNHLY and CDR2 FYNNEI. The CDR3 has 15 residues. CDR3 amino acids: CASRTGKSANYGYTF. The CDR3 bases are TGTGCCAGCAGGACAGGGAAGTCGGCTAACTATGGCTACACCTTC.

As to this clonotype: A single base separates this from a much larger clone, so it may be a read error. The gene calls are TRBV20-1 and TRBJ2-1; TRBD2 agrees at 9 bases. Germline values: CDR1 DFQATT, CDR2 SNEGSKA (reference sequence). This CDR3 spans 15 amino acids. The CDR3 DNA sequence: TGCAGTGCTCAGGATAGCGGGAGCACCTACAATGGGCAGTTCTTC. It codes for CSAQDSGSTYNGQFF.

A note on this clonotype: A much larger clone sits a single nucleotide away, making a read error possible. CDR3 protein: CASSSANHEGKTYGYTF. In DNA, the CDR3 is TGTGCCAGCAGCTCTGCGAATCACGAGGGAAAGACCTATGGCTACACCTTC. J is TRBJ1-2 and V is TRBV7-1, with unresolved D. TRBV7-1 is labeled an ORF, and its function is uncertain. Between the trimmed V and J ends, which lost 3 bases and 4 bases, there was a span of 21 bases. The CDR3 is 17 amino acids.

This clonotype came up many times. The chain links TRBV3-2 to TRBJ2-4; the table's D call, TRBD1, has no DNA check behind it. TRBV3-2 represents a pseudogene. This CDR3 is 13 amino acids long. The CDR3 DNA reads as TGTGCCAGCAGCCAAAGGACAGGAAACATTCAGTACTTC. Its protein is CASSQRTGNIQYF.

This clonotype came up many times. V and J are TRBV3-1 and TRBJ1-6; unclear D gene. The CDR3 extends over 19 amino acids. Trimming shortened V by 5 bases and J by 5 bases, and 25 bases separated the two germline ends. Germline V gene sequence: CDR1 LGHDT, CDR2 YNNKEL (reference sequence). Written as DNA, the CDR3 is TGTGCCAGCAGCACAACGGGATCCCATTTCATACATCATAATTCACCCCTCCACTTT. This sequence encodes CASSTTGSHFIHHNSPLHF.

Regarding this clonotype: This may be a read error: a much more frequent sequence differs by one nucleotide. J is TRBJ2-5 and V is TRBV6-5, with 7 bases lining up with TRBD2. Germline V gives CDR1 MNHEY, CDR2 SVGAGI. With 2 bases clipped from V and 4 bases from J, the junction kept 4 bases outside the gene matches. This CDR3 has 14 residues. CDR3 sequence (DNA): TGTGCCAGCAGTTACCCGTGGGGGGGAGAGACCCAGTACTTC. This gives the protein CASSYPWGGETQYF.

This clonotype was seen only a few times. The junction and the germline gene differ at one end; a read error may be behind it. The chain is built from TRBV12-3 or TRBV12-4 and TRBJ1-4, with 7 nucleotides matching TRBD1. The CDR3 length is 14 residues. The CDR3 reads CAGSLQGDNEKLFF. DNA of the CDR3: TGTGCCGGCAGTCTCCAGGGGGACAATGAAAAACTGTTTTTT.

Notes on this clonotype: This may stem from a read error, because a much larger clone lies one nucleotide away. This chain uses TRBV10-2 with TRBJ1-1, with unresolved D. The CDR3 spans 11 residues. CDR1 and CDR2 (germline): WSHSY, SAAADI. CDR3 amino acids: CASRENTEDFF. CDR3 nucleotide sequence: TGCGCCAGCAGGGAGAACACTGAAGATTTCTTT.

This clonotype was seen at least ten times. This chain joins TRBV12-3 or TRBV12-4 and TRBJ2-5, with 9 bases aligning to TRBD1. This CDR3 region has 14 residues. V dropped 6 bases and J dropped 5; count of bases not matched to a gene: 7. CDR3 residues: CASRIQGAGETQYF. The CDR3 DNA is TGTGCCAGCAGGATACAGGGGGCGGGGGAGACCCAGTACTTC.

A word on this clonotype: Since the CDR3 does not end with the conserved phenylalanine or tryptophan, this likely comes from a read error. V is TRBV5-5 and J is TRBJ2-5; 7 bases are shared with TRBD2. This CDR3 has 15 amino acids. With V trimmed by 4 bases and J by 2 bases, 8 bases remained unmatched. Germline assignment: CDR1 SGHKS and CDR2 YYEKEE (reference sequence). The CDR3: CASSKSLAEQETQYI. As DNA, the CDR3 is TGTGCCAGCAGCAAGTCTCTAGCGGAACAAGAGACCCAGTACATC.

This clonotype was counted a few times. This chain connects TRBV6-5 to TRBJ2-3; D is possibly TRBD1 or TRBD2 (6 bases each). V lost 8 bases and J 0 bases, leaving 18 bases between the germline ends. There are 16 residues in the CDR3. Germline CDR1 and CDR2: MNHEY and SVGAGI. CDR3 sequence reads: CASSDPRGTSTDTQYF. The CDR3 nucleotides read TGTGCCAGCTCAGACCCTAGGGGGACTAGCACAGATACGCAGTATTTT.

Ten or more counts support this clonotype. V usage is TRBV18 and J usage is TRBJ1-3; D perhaps matches TRBD1 (6 bases). The length of the CDR3 is 16 residues. The V gene lost 7 bases and the J gene lost 0 bases, with 16 bases spanning the gap. CDR1 and CDR2 from the germline V gene are KGHSH and LQKENI. The CDR3 protein is CASFPNQGSSGNTIYF. The CDR3 DNA is TGTGCCAGCTTTCCAAACCAGGGGTCCTCTGGAAACACCATATATTTT.

This clonotype has only a few counts. The chain links TRBV25-1 to TRBJ1-1; D possibly corresponds to TRBD1 (6 bases). Germline values: CDR1 MGHDK, CDR2 SYGVNS. The CDR3 extends over 13 amino acids. V dropped 6 bases and J dropped 5 bases, with 13 bases sitting between them. This CDR3 reads CASSRGRRTEAFF. CDR3 nucleotides: TGTGCCAGCAGCAGGGGAAGGCGGACTGAAGCTTTCTTT.

In regard to this clonotype: A much larger clonotype is one base distant, so this may be a read error. The chain uses TRBV3-1 and TRBJ2-7; D uncertain. Germline CDR1 and CDR2: LGHDT and YNNKEL (reference sequence). This CDR3 is 17 amino acids long. The CDR3 bases are TGTGCCAGCAGCTGTGGACCGTCCCATTTCGTGTTAGACGAGCAGTGCTTC. It is translated as CASSCGPSHFVLDEQCF.